A single sample gave rise to the 18 T cell receptor beta chains below, sequenced in a study of cytomegalovirus exposure and HLA in healthy donors. The PCR was carried out with 60 Vbeta primers and 13 Jbeta primers. Libraries were prepared by immunoSEQ multiplex PCR; TCRdb keeps only in-frame clonotypes and omits some of them. The sample lists about 120,000 clones; about 74% were seen once. Sequenced material: PBMCs. These receptors all stem from a man under 40 in good health and CMV-seropositive.

This sequence joins TRBV28 and TRBJ1-4, with D tentatively TRBD1 (5 bases). This CDR3 region has 14 residues. The germline CDR1 and CDR2 sequences are MDHEN and SYDVKM. Trimming removed 3 bases at V and 5 bases at J, with 10 bases between. CDR3 in amino acids: CASSFREGNEKLFF. The CDR3 DNA follows: TGTGCCAGCAGTTTTAGGGAGGGGAATGAAAAACTGTTTTTT.

This clone has only a few counts. The J gene is TRBJ1-4, the V gene TRBV5-1; D is unclear. Trimming shortened V by 7 bases and J by 7 bases, and 17 bases separated the two germline ends. Germline V gives CDR1 SGHRS, CDR2 YFSETQ. The CDR3 consists of 14 residues. The CDR3 spells CASQQGAAGEKLFF. The DNA of the CDR3 is TGCGCCAGCCAACAAGGAGCGGCGGGTGAAAAACTGTTTTTT.

Only a few counts were recorded for this clone. CDR3 region: CASSLTDSKNTEAFF. Written as DNA, the CDR3 is TGTGCCAGCAGTCTAACCGACAGTAAGAACACTGAAGCTTTCTTT. V and J are TRBV28 and TRBJ1-1, with D tentatively TRBD1 (5 bases). CDR1 and CDR2 from the germline V gene are MDHEN and SYDVKM. The CDR3 extends over 15 amino acids. Trimming took 5 bases from V and 1 from J, leaving 14 bases between them.

This clone was seen a few times. Other DNA sequences of this sample code for an identical CDR3. V is TRBV2 and J is TRBJ2-3, with TRBD2 identical over 9 bases. Germline values: CDR1 SNHLY, CDR2 FYNNEI. With V trimmed by 4 bases and J by 1 base, 0 bases remained unmatched. The CDR3 loop spans 14 amino acids. The CDR3 nucleotides are TGTGCCAGCAGTGGGACTAGCGGCACAGATACGCAGTATTTT. This gives the protein CASSGTSGTDTQYF.

This clone has a handful of counts. V gene TRBV6-5 combines with J gene TRBJ2-3, with 8 nucleotides matching TRBD1. From germline, CDR1 is MNHEY and CDR2 SVGAGI. The CDR3 totals 15 residues. J gave up 2 bases and V 0 bases, and 1 base lay outside the gene matches. CDR3 sequence (DNA): TGTGCCAGCAGTTACTCGCAGGGGGCCACAGATACGCAGTATTTT. It translates to CASSYSQGATDTQYF.

The chain joins TRBV27 to TRBJ2-1; no definite D call. This CDR3 comprises 15 residues. Germline V gives CDR1 MNHEY, CDR2 SMNVEV (reference sequence). Trimming pared 2 bases from V and 6 bases from J, leaving 14 bases between. CDR3 protein: CASSLAISILNEQFF. Here the CDR3 DNA reads TGTGCCAGCAGTTTAGCGATCTCTATCCTCAATGAGCAGTTCTTC.

In its sample, this clone was seen once. The chain couples TRBV27 to TRBJ2-1; D is perhaps TRBD1 (6 bases). The length of the CDR3 is 12 residues. Germline CDR1 reads MNHEY; CDR2 reads SMNVEV (reference sequence). V lost 4 bases to trimming and J lost 10 bases, with 11 bases between them. The CDR3 nucleotides read TGTGCCAGCAGTTCACAGGGCGGGGAGCAGTTCTTC. Its protein is CASSSQGGEQFF.

This clone has only one observation. The rearrangement joins TRBV5-1 to TRBJ1-1; 10 nucleotides agree with TRBD1. From germline, CDR1 is SGHRS and CDR2 YFSETQ. The CDR3 contains 16 residues. Trimming took 4 bases from V and 3 from J; bases not matched to a gene: 9. CDR3 sequence reads: CASSRGQGGRYTEAFF. Here the CDR3 DNA reads TGCGCCAGCAGCCGAGGACAGGGGGGACGGTACACTGAAGCTTTCTTT.

J is TRBJ2-7 and V is TRBV4-3; D unresolved. Trimming took 0 bases from V and 5 from J, leaving 11 bases between them. CDR3 length equals 14 residues. CDR1 is LGHNA and CDR2 is YSLEER in the germline V gene. CDR3 coding DNA: TGCGCCAGCAGCCAAGAGCCCCTCAGCGACGAGCAGTACTTC. This sequence encodes CASSQEPLSDEQYF.

The gene calls are TRBV6-1 and TRBJ2-3; 7 nucleotides line up with TRBD1. The CDR3 is 13 amino acids. Germline CDR1 is MNHNS and CDR2 is SASEGT. Trimming took 4 bases from V and 8 from J; bases not matched to a gene: 6. CDR3 coding DNA: TGTGCCAGCAGTGGACAGGGCGCAGGTACGCAGTATTTT. Encoded protein: CASSGQGAGTQYF.

This clone was recorded only once. CDR3 DNA sequence: TGTGCCAGCAGCGACTCAAGCAGGGGGCCCTATGGCTACACCTTC. The encoded protein is CASSDSSRGPYGYTF. This chain links TRBV9 with TRBJ1-2, with TRBD1 matching 8 bases. V dropped 3 bases and J dropped 4; count of bases not matched to a gene: 8. Germline CDR1 reads SGDLS; CDR2 reads YYNGEE. The CDR3 totals 15 residues.

This clone has more than one count but fewer than ten. The rearrangement joins TRBV2 to TRBJ1-2; tentatively, D is TRBD1 (5 bases). CDR3 length: 13 amino acids. V dropped 5 bases and J dropped 7 bases, with 14 bases sitting between them. From germline, CDR1 is SNHLY and CDR2 FYNNEI. The DNA for the CDR3 is TGTGCCAGCAGTCTGGGGGGTATCGGTGGCTACACCTTC. Amino acids: CASSLGGIGGYTF.

The V and J genes are TRBV2 and TRBJ2-7; 7 bases line up with TRBD1. The germline V gene encodes CDR1 SNHLY and CDR2 FYNNEI. With V trimmed by 6 bases and J by 3 bases, 14 bases remained unmatched. The CDR3 consists of 16 residues. The CDR3 is CASSATFSGTVYEQYF. The CDR3 DNA reads as TGTGCCAGCAGCGCAACTTTCTCCGGGACAGTCTACGAGCAGTACTTC.

V usage is TRBV2 and J usage is TRBJ2-1; 12 positions match TRBD2. CDR3 length: 17 amino acids. J gave up 7 bases and V 6 bases, and 13 bases lay outside the gene matches. In germline, CDR1 is SNHLY, CDR2 FYNNEI. In DNA, the CDR3 is TGTGCCAGCAGCCAAACCCGGACTAGCGGGGCAACTAATGAGCAGTTCTTC. It yields the protein CASSQTRTSGATNEQFF.

The chain has TRBV28 and TRBJ1-2, with 9 bases lining up with TRBD1. This CDR3 comprises 15 residues. The germline CDR1 and CDR2 sequences are MDHEN and SYDVKM. After removal of 3 bases from V and 6 bases from J, the junction contained 8 bases not matched to a gene. The CDR3 loop is CASSFLGQGIDGYTF. The CDR3 DNA reads TGTGCCAGCAGTTTTCTAGGACAGGGGATTGATGGCTACACCTTC.

The chain uses TRBV6-6 and TRBJ1-1; D not resolved. The CDR3 loop spans 13 amino acids. CDR1 is MNHNY, CDR2 SVGAGI, per germline (reference sequence). V dropped 6 bases and J dropped 5 bases, with 13 bases sitting between them. CDR3 coding DNA: TGTGCCAGCAGACCGCCGAGGGATACTGAAGCTTTCTTT. Protein: CASRPPRDTEAFF.

This rearrangement joins TRBV5-1 to TRBJ1-2, with 9 bases that match TRBD1. The trim removed 0 bases at V and 4 bases at J, leaving 4 bases unmatched. Germline V gene lookup returns CDR1 SGHRS and CDR2 YFSETQ. The CDR3 is 15 amino acids. This CDR3 is CASSLDQQGAYGYTF. CDR3 sequence (DNA): TGCGCCAGCAGCTTGGATCAACAGGGGGCCTATGGCTACACCTTC.

A few counts support this clone. This sequence joins TRBV7-9 and TRBJ1-2; TRBD1 aligns across 9 bases. With V trimmed by 4 bases and J by 5 bases, 2 bases remained unmatched. Germline V gives CDR1 SEHNR, CDR2 FQNEAQ (reference sequence). The CDR3 loop spans 13 amino acids. The CDR3 is CASSSGQGYGYTF. CDR3 in DNA: TGTGCCAGCAGCTCCGGACAGGGGTATGGCTACACCTTC.